The 12 T cell receptor beta chains reported below all come from one sample, sequenced in a study of blood T cell repertoires in COVID-19. TCRdb's copy holds only in-frame clones and misses some; the assay was immunoSEQ multiplex PCR. The repertoire holds 300,000 to 400,000 clones, about nine tenths seen once, with more than 5.5% in the top ten. Specimen: peripheral blood. The receptors originated from a woman in her 70s with COVID-19, enrolled during active disease.

V gene TRBV5-4 combines with J gene TRBJ2-7; 7 positions agree with TRBD2. CDR3 length equals 15 residues. In germline, CDR1 is SGHNT, CDR2 YYREEE (reference sequence). The ends lost 2 bases at V and 7 bases at J; junction bases unmatched: 12. The CDR3 reads CASSLDGGGSREQYF. The CDR3 DNA reads TGTGCCAGCAGCTTAGATGGGGGGGGATCTCGAGAGCAGTACTTC.

The rearrangement uses TRBV5-1 and TRBJ1-4, with a weak D call TRBD1 (6 bases). Trimming took 4 bases from V and 14 from J, leaving 15 bases between them. The CDR3 spans 12 residues. Germline V gene data show CDR1 as SGHRS and CDR2 as YFSETQ. The CDR3 nucleotides read TGCGCCAGCAGCCTAAACAGGGATGGGCTGTTTTTT. Translated, it gives CASSLNRDGLFF.

This chain uses TRBV6-2 or TRBV6-3 with TRBJ2-2; the match to TRBD1 covers 10 bases. CDR3 length: 15 amino acids. After removal of 5 bases from V and 5 bases from J, the junction contained 5 bases not matched to a gene. Germline CDR1 is MNHEY and CDR2 is SVGEGT. The CDR3 is CASSGDRGRTGELFF. The CDR3 coding sequence is TGTGCCAGCAGTGGAGACAGGGGGCGAACCGGGGAGCTGTTTTTT.

As DNA, the CDR3 is TGTGCCAGCAGCTTGGGGGCGGGTAGCTACTACGAGCAGTACTTC. Its protein product is CASSLGAGSYYEQYF. The rearrangement links TRBV7-9 to TRBJ2-7; TRBD1 is a possible D gene (6 bases). The CDR3 consists of 15 residues. Germline V gene sequence: CDR1 SEHNR, CDR2 FQNEAQ (reference sequence). Deletions cut 3 bases from V and 3 bases from J, with 15 bases between.

The chain recombines TRBV28 with TRBJ2-1; 7 bases map to TRBD2. From germline, CDR1 is MDHEN and CDR2 SYDVKM. Trimming at V came to 7 bases and at J to 7 bases, leaving 4 bases not matched to a gene. The CDR3 consists of 12 residues. The CDR3 spells CASTLGGNEQFF. CDR3 sequence (DNA): TGTGCCAGCACCCTGGGGGGGAATGAGCAGTTCTTC. Together with reference TRBV28 and TRBJ2-1, the CDR3 gives the full variable domain: DVKVTQSSRYLVKRTGEKVFLECVQDMDHENMFWYRQDPGLGLRLIYFSYDVKMKEKGDIPEGYSVSREKKERFSLILESASTNQTSMYLCASTLGGNEQFFGPGTRLTVL.

The chain links TRBV6-5 to TRBJ1-6, with unresolved D. The CDR3 consists of 14 residues. Germline V gene sequence: CDR1 MNHEY, CDR2 SVGAGI. The germline V and J ends were trimmed by 7 bases and 7 bases, with 14 bases remaining between them. The CDR3 loop reads CASTYDRGNSPLHF. The CDR3 nucleotides read TGTGCCAGCACATACGACCGAGGGAATTCACCCCTCCACTTT.

The V gene is TRBV7-2, the J gene TRBJ2-1; 8 bases are shared with TRBD2. The CDR3 loop spans 13 amino acids. With V trimmed by 5 bases and J by 12 bases, 9 bases remained unmatched. Germline values: CDR1 SGHTA, CDR2 FQGNSA. CDR3 region: CASSPPGGGGQFF. The CDR3, as DNA: TGTGCCAGCAGCCCGCCGGGGGGGGGTGGGCAGTTCTTC.

Here the CDR3 DNA reads TGTGCCTGTGACAGGCAGAACACTGAAGCTTTCTTT. Amino acids: CACDRQNTEAFF. This chain uses TRBV30 with TRBJ1-1; TRBD1 might be the D (6 bases). The CDR3 runs to 12 residues. The germline CDR1 and CDR2 sequences are GTSNPN and SVGIG (reference sequence). Trimming cost V 6 bases and J 1 base, with 9 bases left between them.

The chain links TRBV6-1 to TRBJ1-6; D unresolved. From germline, CDR1 is MNHNS and CDR2 SASEGT. The V and J ends lost 2 bases and 0 bases respectively, with 11 bases between them. There are 17 residues in the CDR3. CDR3 region: CASSELGVRSYNSPLHF. As DNA, the CDR3 is TGTGCCAGCAGTGAACTCGGGGTTCGCTCCTATAATTCACCCCTCCACTTT.

The rearrangement links TRBV6-5 to TRBJ1-2, with D perhaps TRBD1 (6 bases). The CDR3 sequence is 13 residues long. V shed 5 bases and J shed 5 bases, with 12 bases lying between them. Germline V gene data show CDR1 as MNHEY and CDR2 as SVGAGI. The CDR3 is CASSQLTGYGYTF. CDR3 sequence (DNA): TGTGCCAGCAGTCAGCTGACAGGATATGGCTACACCTTC.

The rearrangement joins TRBV12-5 to TRBJ1-3, with TRBD1 as a possible D gene (6 bases). From germline, CDR1 is LGHNT and CDR2 FRNRAP. CDR3 length equals 18 residues. V gave up 2 bases and J gave up 0 bases, with 17 bases separating them. The CDR3 region has the DNA TGTGCTAGTGGTTTGAACCGGGACAAGGTCCTCTCTGGAAACACCATATATTTT. This codes for CASGLNRDKVLSGNTIYF.

This clone appeared a single time. The rearrangement links TRBV10-3 to TRBJ1-2; D is possibly TRBD1 (5 bases). V was cut by 5 bases and J by 3 bases, with 16 bases left in between. Germline V gene data show CDR1 as ENHRY and CDR2 as SYGVKD. The CDR3 spans 15 residues. Here the CDR3 reads CAISSGGGFHYGYTF. The CDR3 DNA reads as TGTGCCATCAGTTCTGGTGGGGGGTTCCACTATGGCTACACCTTC.